Reported below is one T cell receptor beta chain. This specimen comes from a study of T cell changes during pregnancy in multiple sclerosis. The V and J ends lost 3 bases and 3 bases respectively, with 13 bases between them. In germline, CDR1 is LGHNA, CDR2 YSLEER. The CDR3 sequence is 15 residues long. Sequenced by immunoSEQ multiplex PCR; TCRdb stores in-frame clones only, minus some. The data contain around 59,000 clones, 90% to 95% of them singletons. This chain links TRBV4-3 with TRBJ2-3, with a tentative D call TRBD2 (7 bases). Sequenced material: CD4+ T cells from peripheral blood mononuclear cells, taken in the first trimester of pregnancy. The clonotype comes from a female donor with multiple sclerosis, enrolled in a pregnancy study. The CDR3 DNA follows: TGCGCCAGCAGCCAGGGGGGGCGCGTAACAGATACGCAGTATTTT. Translating gives CASSQGGRVTDTQYF.